This is a list of T cell receptor beta chains from one sample in a study of T cell repertoires in cytomegalovirus infection. TCRdb ran MiXCR on the reads and lists one entry per CDR3 protein. The sample lists 210,000 or so distinct CDR3 sequences, roughly 6.5% seen once, with roughly 6% in the top ten. The sample taken for sequencing was PBMCs. The receptor source for this set is a human donor in good health (CMV status not recorded). Some clones in this sample may be carry-over from other donors' samples. Each CDR3 is given with its conserved first and last residue. Fields, in order: D gene, J gene, clone size, V gene, CDR3 protein, CDR3 DNA. D genes are given only for firm matches. Clone size is not always given. Where it is, it says once, few, many or a class for expanded clones.

d_gene: NA
j_gene: TRBJ2-7
abundance: many
v_gene: TRBV5-6
CDR3aa: CASPSGLYEQYF
CDR3nt: TGTGCCAGCCCATCCGGCCTCTACGAGCAGTACTTC

d_gene: TRBD1
j_gene: TRBJ2-1
abundance: many
v_gene: TRBV29-1
CDR3aa: CSGGQGADNEQFF
CDR3nt: TGCAGCGGCGGACAGGGGGCGGACAATGAGCAGTTCTTC

d_gene: TRBD2
j_gene: TRBJ2-7
abundance: many
v_gene: TRBV11-2
CDR3aa: CASSPRTSGGTHSGYEQYF
CDR3nt: TGTGCCAGCAGCCCTCGGACTAGCGGGGGGACCCACTCAGGGTACGAGCAGTACTTC

d_gene: NA
j_gene: TRBJ2-3
abundance: many
v_gene: TRBV5-1
CDR3aa: CASSLEREGTQYF
CDR3nt: TGCGCCAGCAGCTTGGAAAGGGAAGGTACGCAGTATTTT

d_gene: TRBD2
j_gene: TRBJ2-1
abundance: many
v_gene: TRBV6-6
CDR3aa: CASTLLAGPFNEQFF
CDR3nt: TGTGCCAGCACACTTCTAGCGGGCCCTTTCAATGAGCAGTTCTTC

d_gene: TRBD2
j_gene: TRBJ2-3
abundance: many
v_gene: TRBV7-2
CDR3aa: CASSSPAGGRTDTQYF
CDR3nt: TGTGCCAGCAGCTCCCCAGCGGGGGGGCGGACAGATACGCAGTATTTT

d_gene: NA
j_gene: TRBJ2-3
abundance: many
v_gene: TRBV2
CDR3aa: CASKNRHTDTQYF
CDR3nt: TGTGCCAGCAAGAACAGACACACAGATACGCAGTATTTT

d_gene: NA
j_gene: TRBJ2-1
abundance: few
v_gene: TRBV7-3
CDR3aa: CASSLTRQLSYNEQFF
CDR3nt: TGTGCCAGCAGCTTAACCCGACAGCTCTCCTACAATGAGCAGTTCTTC

d_gene: NA
j_gene: TRBJ1-5
abundance: NA
v_gene: TRBV29-1
CDR3aa: CSVSDGSNQPQHF
CDR3nt: TGCAGCGTCTCGGACGGCTCCAATCAGCCCCAGCATTTT

d_gene: NA
j_gene: TRBJ2-5
abundance: many
v_gene: TRBV20-1
CDR3aa: CSASGGGSQETQYF
CDR3nt: TGCAGTGCTAGTGGAGGGGGAAGCCAAGAGACCCAGTACTTC

d_gene: NA
j_gene: TRBJ2-5
abundance: many
v_gene: TRBV7-2
CDR3aa: CASSLGRQPETQYF
CDR3nt: TGTGCCAGCAGCTTAGGACGGCAGCCGGAGACCCAGTACTTC

d_gene: TRBD2
j_gene: TRBJ2-5
abundance: many
v_gene: TRBV7-8
CDR3aa: CASSLWGGSQETQYF
CDR3nt: TGTGCCAGCAGCTTATGGGGGGGATCCCAAGAGACCCAGTACTTC

d_gene: NA
j_gene: TRBJ1-5
abundance: many
v_gene: TRBV7-2
CDR3aa: CASSLEGLGNQPQHF
CDR3nt: TGTGCCAGCAGCTTAGAGGGGTTGGGCAATCAGCCCCAGCATTTT

d_gene: NA
j_gene: TRBJ1-2
abundance: many
v_gene: TRBV6-1
CDR3aa: CASSTIRGGYEPGNGYTF
CDR3nt: TGTGCCAGCAGTACAATCAGGGGCGGCTACGAGCCAGGGAATGGCTACACCTTC

d_gene: NA
j_gene: TRBJ2-7
abundance: NA
v_gene: TRBV7-9
CDR3aa: CASSAGRPSEQYF
CDR3nt: TGTGCCAGCAGCGCCGGGCGCCCTAGTGAGCAGTACTTC

d_gene: NA
j_gene: TRBJ1-1
abundance: few
v_gene: TRBV12-3/TRBV12-4
CDR3aa: CASSTTRTDTEAFF
CDR3nt: TGTGCCAGCAGTACCACCCGGACCGACACTGAAGCTTTCTTT

d_gene: NA
j_gene: TRBJ1-2
abundance: many
v_gene: TRBV4-1
CDR3aa: CASSQERDLTGVNF
CDR3nt: TGCGCCAGCAGCCAAGAGCGAGACCTAACAGGTGTTAACTTC

d_gene: TRBD1
j_gene: TRBJ1-2
abundance: many
v_gene: TRBV7-2
CDR3aa: CASSRRSGTGSGRAGGYTF
CDR3nt: TGTGCCAGCAGCCGCAGATCTGGGACAGGATCCGGAAGAGCAGGTGGCTACACCTTC

d_gene: NA
j_gene: TRBJ1-5
abundance: many
v_gene: TRBV7-2
CDR3aa: CASSLGVGQPQHF
CDR3nt: TGTGCCAGCAGCTTAGGCGTCGGTCAGCCCCAGCATTTT

d_gene: NA
j_gene: TRBJ1-2
abundance: few
v_gene: TRBV20-1
CDR3aa: CSARDHRGVEHGGYTF
CDR3nt: TGCAGTGCTAGAGATCATAGGGGTGTGGAGCATGGAGGCTACACCTTC

d_gene: TRBD1
j_gene: TRBJ2-7
abundance: many
v_gene: TRBV12-3/TRBV12-4
CDR3aa: CASSSLPGTGFYEQYF
CDR3nt: TGTGCCAGCAGTTCTCTTCCAGGGACAGGGTTCTACGAGCAGTACTTC

d_gene: NA
j_gene: TRBJ2-7
abundance: many
v_gene: TRBV7-8
CDR3aa: CASSSVGEQYF
CDR3nt: TGTGCCAGCAGCTCAGTTGGGGAGCAGTACTTC

d_gene: NA
j_gene: TRBJ2-5
abundance: NA
v_gene: TRBV2
CDR3aa: CASTRTYQETQYF
CDR3nt: TGTGCCAGCACCCGGACATATCAAGAGACCCAGTACTTC

d_gene: TRBD1
j_gene: TRBJ1-1
abundance: NA
v_gene: TRBV7-9
CDR3aa: CASSQETGGNTEAFF
CDR3nt: TGTGCCAGCAGCCAGGAGACAGGGGGCAACACTGAAGCTTTCTTT

d_gene: NA
j_gene: TRBJ2-2
abundance: NA
v_gene: TRBV5-1
CDR3aa: CASSRDGNTGELIF
CDR3nt: TGCGCCAGCAGCCGGGACGGAAACACCGGGGAGCTGATTTTT